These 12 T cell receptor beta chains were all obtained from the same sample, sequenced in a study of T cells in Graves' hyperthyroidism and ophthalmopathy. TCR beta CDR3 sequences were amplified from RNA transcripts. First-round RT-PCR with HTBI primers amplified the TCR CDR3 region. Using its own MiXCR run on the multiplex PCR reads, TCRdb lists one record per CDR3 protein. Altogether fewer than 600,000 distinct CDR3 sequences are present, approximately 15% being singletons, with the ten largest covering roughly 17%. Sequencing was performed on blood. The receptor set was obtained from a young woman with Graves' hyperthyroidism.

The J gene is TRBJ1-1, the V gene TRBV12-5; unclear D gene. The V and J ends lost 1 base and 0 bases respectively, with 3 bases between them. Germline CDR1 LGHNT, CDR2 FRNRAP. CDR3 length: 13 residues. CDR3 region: CASGLEMNTEAFF. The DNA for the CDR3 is TGTGCTAGTGGTTTGGAGATGAACACTGAAGCTTTCTTT.

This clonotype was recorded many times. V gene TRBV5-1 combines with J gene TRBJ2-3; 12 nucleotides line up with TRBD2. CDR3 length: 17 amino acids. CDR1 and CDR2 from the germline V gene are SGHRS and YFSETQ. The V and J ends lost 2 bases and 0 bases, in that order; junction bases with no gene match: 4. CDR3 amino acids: CASSFSGTSGSTDTQYF. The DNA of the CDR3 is TGCGCCAGCAGCTTCTCCGGGACTAGCGGGAGCACAGATACGCAGTATTTT.

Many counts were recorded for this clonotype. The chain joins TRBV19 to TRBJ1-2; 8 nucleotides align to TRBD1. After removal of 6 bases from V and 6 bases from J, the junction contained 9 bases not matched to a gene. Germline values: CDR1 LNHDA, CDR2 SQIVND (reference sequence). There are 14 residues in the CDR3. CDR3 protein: CASSSGGAADGYTF. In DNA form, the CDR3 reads TGTGCCAGTAGCTCAGGGGGCGCGGCGGATGGCTACACCTTC.

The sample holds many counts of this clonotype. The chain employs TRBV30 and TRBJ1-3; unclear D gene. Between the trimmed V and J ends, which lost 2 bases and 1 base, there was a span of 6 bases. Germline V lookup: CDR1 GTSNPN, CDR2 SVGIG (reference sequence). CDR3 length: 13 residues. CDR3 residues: CAWSWGSGNTIYF. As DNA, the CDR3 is TGTGCCTGGAGTTGGGGTTCTGGAAACACCATATATTTT.

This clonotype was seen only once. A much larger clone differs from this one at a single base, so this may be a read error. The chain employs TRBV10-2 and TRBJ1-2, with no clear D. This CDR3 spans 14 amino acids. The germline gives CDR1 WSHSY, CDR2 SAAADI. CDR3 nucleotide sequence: TGCGCCAGCAGGGCCGGCAGGTTCGACTATGGCCACACCTTC. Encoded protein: CASRAGRFDYGHTF.

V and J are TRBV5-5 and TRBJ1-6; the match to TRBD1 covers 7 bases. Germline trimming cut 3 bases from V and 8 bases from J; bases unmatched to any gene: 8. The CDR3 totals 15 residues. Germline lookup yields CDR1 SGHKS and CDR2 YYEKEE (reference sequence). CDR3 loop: CASSSGTALDSPLHF. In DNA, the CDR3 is TGTGCCAGCAGCTCCGGGACAGCGTTGGATTCACCCCTCCACTTT.

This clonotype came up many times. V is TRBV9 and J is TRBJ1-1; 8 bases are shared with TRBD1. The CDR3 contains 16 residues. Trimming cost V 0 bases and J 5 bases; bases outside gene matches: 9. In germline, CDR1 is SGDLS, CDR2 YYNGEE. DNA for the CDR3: TGTGCCAGCAGCGTAGAGGCAGGGGGCCGCGAGACTGAAGCTTTCTTT. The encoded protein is CASSVEAGGRETEAFF.

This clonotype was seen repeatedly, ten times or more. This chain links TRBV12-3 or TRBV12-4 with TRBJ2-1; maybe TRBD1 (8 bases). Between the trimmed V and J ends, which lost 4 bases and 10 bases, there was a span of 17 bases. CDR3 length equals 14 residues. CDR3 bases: TGTGCCAGCAGTTCGGGACTATGGGACAGGGAGCAGTTCTTC. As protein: CASSSGLWDREQFF.

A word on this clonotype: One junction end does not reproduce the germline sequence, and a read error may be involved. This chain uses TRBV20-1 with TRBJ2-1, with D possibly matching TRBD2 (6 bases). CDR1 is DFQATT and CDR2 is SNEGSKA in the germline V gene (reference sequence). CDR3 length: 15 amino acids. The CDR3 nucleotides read TGCAGTGCTAGAGATGGTAGCGGACCCTACAATGAGCAGTCCTTC. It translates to CSARDGSGPYNEQSF.

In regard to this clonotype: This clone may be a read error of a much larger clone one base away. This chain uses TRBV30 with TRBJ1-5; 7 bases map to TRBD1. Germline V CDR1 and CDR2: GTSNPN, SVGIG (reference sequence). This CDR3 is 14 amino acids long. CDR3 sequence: CAWSAGGGNQPQRF. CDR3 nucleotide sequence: TGTGCCTGGTCGGCAGGGGGAGGCAATCAGCCCCAGCGTTTT.

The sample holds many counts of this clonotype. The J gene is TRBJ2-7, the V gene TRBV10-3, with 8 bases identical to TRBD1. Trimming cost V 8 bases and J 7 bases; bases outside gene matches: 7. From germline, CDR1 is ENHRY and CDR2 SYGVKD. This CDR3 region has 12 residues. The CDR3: CAIGGQVGEQYV. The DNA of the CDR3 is TGTGCCATCGGGGGACAGGTCGGGGAGCAGTACGTC.

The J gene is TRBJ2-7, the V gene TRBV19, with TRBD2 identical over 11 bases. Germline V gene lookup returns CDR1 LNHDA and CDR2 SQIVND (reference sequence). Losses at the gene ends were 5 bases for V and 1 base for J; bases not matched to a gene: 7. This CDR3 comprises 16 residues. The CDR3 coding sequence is TGTGCCAGTAGTTCGTGGGGGACTAGCGGTTCCTACGAGCAGTACTTC. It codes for CASSSWGTSGSYEQYF.